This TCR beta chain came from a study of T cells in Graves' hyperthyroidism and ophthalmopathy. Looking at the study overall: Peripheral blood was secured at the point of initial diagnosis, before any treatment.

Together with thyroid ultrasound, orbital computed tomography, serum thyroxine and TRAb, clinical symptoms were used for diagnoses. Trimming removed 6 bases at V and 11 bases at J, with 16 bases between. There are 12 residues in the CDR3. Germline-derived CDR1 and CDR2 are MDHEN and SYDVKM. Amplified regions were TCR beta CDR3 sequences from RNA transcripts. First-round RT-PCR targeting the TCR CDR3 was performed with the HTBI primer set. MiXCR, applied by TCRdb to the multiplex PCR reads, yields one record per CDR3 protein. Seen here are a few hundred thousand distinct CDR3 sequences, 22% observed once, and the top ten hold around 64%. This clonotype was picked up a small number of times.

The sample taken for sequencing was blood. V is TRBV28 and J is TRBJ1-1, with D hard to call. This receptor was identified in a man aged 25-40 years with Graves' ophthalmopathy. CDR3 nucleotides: TGTGCCAGCAGAGTAGACCCTCTTGGGGCTTTCTTT. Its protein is CASRVDPLGAFF.